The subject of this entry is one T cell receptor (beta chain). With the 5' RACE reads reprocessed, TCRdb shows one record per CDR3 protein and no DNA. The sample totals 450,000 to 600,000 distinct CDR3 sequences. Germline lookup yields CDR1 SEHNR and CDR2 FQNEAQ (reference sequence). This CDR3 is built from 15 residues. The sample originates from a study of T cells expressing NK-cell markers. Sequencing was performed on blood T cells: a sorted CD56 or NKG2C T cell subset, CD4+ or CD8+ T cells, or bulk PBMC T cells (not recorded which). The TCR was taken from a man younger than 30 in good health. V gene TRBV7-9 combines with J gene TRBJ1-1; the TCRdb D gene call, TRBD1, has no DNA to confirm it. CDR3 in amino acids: CASSSMELGDAEAFF.